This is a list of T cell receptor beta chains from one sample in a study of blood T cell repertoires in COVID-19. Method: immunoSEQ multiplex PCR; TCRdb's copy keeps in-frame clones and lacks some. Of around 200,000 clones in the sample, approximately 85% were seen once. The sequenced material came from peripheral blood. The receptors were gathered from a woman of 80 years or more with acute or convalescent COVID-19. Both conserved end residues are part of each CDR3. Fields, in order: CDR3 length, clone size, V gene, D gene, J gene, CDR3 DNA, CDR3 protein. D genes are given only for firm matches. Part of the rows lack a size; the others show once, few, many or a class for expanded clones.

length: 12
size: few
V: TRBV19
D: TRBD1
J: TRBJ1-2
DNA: TGTGCCAGTAGTATCCCAGGGGGCGGCTACACCTTC
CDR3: CASSIPGGGYTF

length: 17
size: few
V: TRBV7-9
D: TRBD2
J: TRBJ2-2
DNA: TGTGCCAGCAGCTTAGAAGGTGTACTAGCGGACACCGGGGAGCTGTTTTTT
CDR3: CASSLEGVLADTGELFF

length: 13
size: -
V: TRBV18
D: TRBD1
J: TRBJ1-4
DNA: TGTGCCAGCTCACCGGGACAGGGCGAAAAACTGTTTTTT
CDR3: CASSPGQGEKLFF

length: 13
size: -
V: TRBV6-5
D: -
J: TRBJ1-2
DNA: TGTGCCAGCTTTAGCCAGGGAGGGAACGGCTACACCTTC
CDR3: CASFSQGGNGYTF

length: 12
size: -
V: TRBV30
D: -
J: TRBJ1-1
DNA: TGTGCCTGGAGTCCACAGAACACTGAAGCTTTCTTT
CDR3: CAWSPQNTEAFF

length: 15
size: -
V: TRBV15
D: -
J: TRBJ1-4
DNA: TGTGCCACCAGCAGAGATGGGCAGGGAGGAGAAAAACTGTTTTTT
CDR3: CATSRDGQGGEKLFF

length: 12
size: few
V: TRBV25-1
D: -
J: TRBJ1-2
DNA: TGTGCCAGCAGTCCATGGACAGTACAATACACCTTC
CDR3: CASSPWTVQYTF

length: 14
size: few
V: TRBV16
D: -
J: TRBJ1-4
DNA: TGTGCCAGCAGCCAATCTCGACAGCATGAAAAACTGTTTTTT
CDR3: CASSQSRQHEKLFF

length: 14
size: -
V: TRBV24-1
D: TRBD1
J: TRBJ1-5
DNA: TGTGCCACCAGTGATCGGACAGGGCGACAGCCCCAGCATTTT
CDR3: CATSDRTGRQPQHF

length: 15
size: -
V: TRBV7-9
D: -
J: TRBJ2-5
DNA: TGTGCCAGCAGCTCCGGGACTCAGGGCGGTGAGACCCAGTACTTC
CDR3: CASSSGTQGGETQYF

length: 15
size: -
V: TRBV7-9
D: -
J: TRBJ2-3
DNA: TGTGCCAGCAGCTCCCAGCGGGTTAGCACAGATACGCAGTATTTT
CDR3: CASSSQRVSTDTQYF

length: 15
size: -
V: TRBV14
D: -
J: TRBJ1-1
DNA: TGTGCCAGCAGCTACCGGGGTTCAATGGGCACTGAAGCTTTCTTT
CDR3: CASSYRGSMGTEAFF

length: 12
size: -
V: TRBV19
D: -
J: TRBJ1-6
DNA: TGTGCCAGTAGTCTGCGAAATTCACCCCTCCACTTT
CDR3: CASSLRNSPLHF